This T cell receptor beta chain was obtained from a study of OX40 agonist ivuxolimab in advanced cancers. Study observations and caveats: In the expanded peripheral T cells, antigen specificity was never determined.

The CDR3 is 15 amino acids. Per the germline V gene, CDR1 is SNHLY and CDR2 is FYNNEI. Deletions cut 6 bases from V and 3 bases from J, with 14 bases between. Comment on this clone: No antigen is known for it.

Sequenced by immunoSEQ multiplex PCR; TCRdb stores in-frame clones only, minus some. The repertoire holds about 94,000 clones, with over 75% as singletons. Material: CD4+ or CD8+ T cells sorted from blood, obtained in a trial of the OX40 agonist ivuxolimab. This clonotype originated in an adult with an advanced solid tumor such as melanoma, head and neck, liver or kidney cancer. The V gene is TRBV2, the J gene TRBJ2-2; possible D gene TRBD1, 7 bases. CDR3 bases: TGTGCCAGCAGACCCAGGGGGGTCGACACCGGGGAGCTGTTTTTT. Its protein product is CASRPRGVDTGELFF.